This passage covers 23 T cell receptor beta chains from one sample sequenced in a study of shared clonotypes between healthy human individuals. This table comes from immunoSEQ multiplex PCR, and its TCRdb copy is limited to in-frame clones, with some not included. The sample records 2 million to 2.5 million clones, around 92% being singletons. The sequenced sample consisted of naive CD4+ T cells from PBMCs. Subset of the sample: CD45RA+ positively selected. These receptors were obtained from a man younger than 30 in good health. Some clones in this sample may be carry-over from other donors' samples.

CDR3 bases: TGCGCCAGCAGCTTGGCCGCGGCGGGGTTATTCGCTGAAGCTTTCTTT. The encoded protein is CASSLAAAGLFAEAFF. This sequence joins TRBV5-1 and TRBJ1-1; D not certain. Germline CDR1 reads SGHRS; CDR2 reads YFSETQ. This CDR3 contains 16 residues. V lost 0 bases to trimming and J lost 6 bases, with 18 bases between them.

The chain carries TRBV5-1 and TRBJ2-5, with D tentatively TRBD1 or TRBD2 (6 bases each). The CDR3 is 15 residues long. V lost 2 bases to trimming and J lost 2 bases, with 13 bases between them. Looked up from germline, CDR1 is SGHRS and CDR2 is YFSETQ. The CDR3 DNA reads TGCGCCAGCAGCTTTAGTACAGGGACTCAAGAGACCCAGTACTTC. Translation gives CASSFSTGTQETQYF.

This chain's CDR3 is CASSGQNKASTDTQYF. CDR3 sequence (DNA): TGCGCCAGCAGCGGGCAGAACAAAGCTAGCACAGATACGCAGTATTTT. V gene TRBV5-1 combines with J gene TRBJ2-3; D gene uncertain. The CDR3 has 16 residues. The V gene lost 4 bases and the J gene lost 0 bases, with 15 bases spanning the gap. CDR1 SGHRS and CDR2 YFSETQ come from the germline V gene.

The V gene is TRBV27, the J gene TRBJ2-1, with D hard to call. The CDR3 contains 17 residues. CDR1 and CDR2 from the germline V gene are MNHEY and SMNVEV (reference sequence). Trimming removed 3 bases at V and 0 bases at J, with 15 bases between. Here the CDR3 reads CASSFPQAFSSYNEQFF. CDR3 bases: TGTGCCAGCAGTTTCCCACAAGCGTTTAGCTCCTACAATGAGCAGTTCTTC.

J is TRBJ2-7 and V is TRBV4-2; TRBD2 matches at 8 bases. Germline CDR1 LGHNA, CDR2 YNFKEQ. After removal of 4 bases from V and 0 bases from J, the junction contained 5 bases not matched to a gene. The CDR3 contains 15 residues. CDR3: CASSRGLVSSYEQYF. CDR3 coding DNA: TGTGCCAGCAGCCGGGGACTAGTGAGCTCCTACGAGCAGTACTTC.

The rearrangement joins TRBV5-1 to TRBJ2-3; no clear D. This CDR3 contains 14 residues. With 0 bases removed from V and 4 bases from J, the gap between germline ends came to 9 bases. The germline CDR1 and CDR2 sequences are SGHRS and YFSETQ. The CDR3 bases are TGCGCCAGCAGCTTGGAGGTCCGATCAGATACGCAGTATTTT. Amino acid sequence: CASSLEVRSDTQYF.

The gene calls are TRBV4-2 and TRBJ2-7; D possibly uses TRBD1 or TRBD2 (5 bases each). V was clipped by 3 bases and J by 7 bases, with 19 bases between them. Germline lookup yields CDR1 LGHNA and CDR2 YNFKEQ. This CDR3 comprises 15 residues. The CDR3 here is CASSHGGDMMGEQYF. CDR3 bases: TGTGCCAGCAGCCATGGGGGAGATATGATGGGAGAGCAGTACTTC.

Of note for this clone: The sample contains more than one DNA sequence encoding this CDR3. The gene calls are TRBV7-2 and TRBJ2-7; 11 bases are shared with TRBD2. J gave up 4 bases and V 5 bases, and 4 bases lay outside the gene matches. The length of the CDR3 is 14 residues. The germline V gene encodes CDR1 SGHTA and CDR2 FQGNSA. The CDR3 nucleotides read TGTGCCAGCAGCCTCGTAGCGGGAGGGTACGAGCAGTACTTC. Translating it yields CASSLVAGGYEQYF.

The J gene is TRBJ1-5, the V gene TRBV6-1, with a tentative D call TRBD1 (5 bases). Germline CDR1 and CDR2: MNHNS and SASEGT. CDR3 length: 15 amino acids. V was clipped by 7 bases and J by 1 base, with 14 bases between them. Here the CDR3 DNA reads TGTGCCAGCATCCTCGGGGGTCGGAGCAATCAGCCCCAGCATTTT. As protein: CASILGGRSNQPQHF.

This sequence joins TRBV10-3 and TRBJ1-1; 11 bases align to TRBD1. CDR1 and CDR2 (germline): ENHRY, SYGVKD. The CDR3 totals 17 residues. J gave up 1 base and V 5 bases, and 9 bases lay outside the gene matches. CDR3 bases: TGTGCCATCAGTCATCCCGGACAGGGGGCTCAGAACACTGAAGCTTTCTTT. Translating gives CAISHPGQGAQNTEAFF.

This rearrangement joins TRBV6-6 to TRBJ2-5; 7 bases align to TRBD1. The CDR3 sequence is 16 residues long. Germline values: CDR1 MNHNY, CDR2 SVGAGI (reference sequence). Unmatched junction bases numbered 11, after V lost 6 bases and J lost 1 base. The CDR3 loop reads CASRRSRDSFQETQYF. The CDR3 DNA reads TGTGCCAGCAGGCGATCTCGGGACAGCTTCCAAGAGACCCAGTACTTC.

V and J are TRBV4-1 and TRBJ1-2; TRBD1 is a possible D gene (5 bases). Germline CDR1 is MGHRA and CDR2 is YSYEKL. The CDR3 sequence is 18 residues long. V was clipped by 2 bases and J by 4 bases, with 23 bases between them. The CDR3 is CASSQWGGRGRSAYGYTF. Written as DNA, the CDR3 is TGCGCCAGCAGCCAATGGGGGGGGAGGGGCCGAAGCGCCTATGGCTACACCTTC.

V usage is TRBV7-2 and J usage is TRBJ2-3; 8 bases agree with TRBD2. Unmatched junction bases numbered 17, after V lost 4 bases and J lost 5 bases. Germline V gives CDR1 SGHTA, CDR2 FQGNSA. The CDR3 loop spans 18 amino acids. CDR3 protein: CASSSLRLLAGGGDTQYF. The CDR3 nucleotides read TGTGCCAGCAGCTCCTTACGCCTCCTAGCGGGTGGGGGAGATACGCAGTATTTT.

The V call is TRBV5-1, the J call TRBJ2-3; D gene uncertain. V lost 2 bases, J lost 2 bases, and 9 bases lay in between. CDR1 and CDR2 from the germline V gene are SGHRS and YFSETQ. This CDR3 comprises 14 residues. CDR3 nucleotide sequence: TGCGCCAGCAGCTTAAGTGACAACACAGATACGCAGTATTTT. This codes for CASSLSDNTDTQYF.

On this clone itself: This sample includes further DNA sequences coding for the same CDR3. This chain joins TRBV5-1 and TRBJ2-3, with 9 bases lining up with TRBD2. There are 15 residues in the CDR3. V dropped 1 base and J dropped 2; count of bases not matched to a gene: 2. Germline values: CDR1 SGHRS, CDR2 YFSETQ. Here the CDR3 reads CASSLTSGSTDTQYF. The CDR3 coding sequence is TGCGCCAGCAGCTTGACTAGCGGGTCCACAGATACGCAGTATTTT.

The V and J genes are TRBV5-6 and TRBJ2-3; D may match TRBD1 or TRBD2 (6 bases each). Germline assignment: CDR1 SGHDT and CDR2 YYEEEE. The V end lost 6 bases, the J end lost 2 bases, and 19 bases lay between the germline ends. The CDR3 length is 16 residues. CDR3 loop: CASNLGGRPYTDTQYF. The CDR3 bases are TGTGCCAGCAACCTAGGGGGGAGGCCTTACACAGATACGCAGTATTTT.

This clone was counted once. For the CDR3, the DNA is TGTGCCAGCAGTGAAGTACGAGATACGCAGTATTTT. This codes for CASSEVRDTQYF. The chain recombines TRBV6-1 with TRBJ2-3; the D is unclear. From germline, CDR1 is MNHNS and CDR2 SASEGT. This CDR3 contains 12 residues. V lost 1 base and J lost 5, with 4 bases in between.

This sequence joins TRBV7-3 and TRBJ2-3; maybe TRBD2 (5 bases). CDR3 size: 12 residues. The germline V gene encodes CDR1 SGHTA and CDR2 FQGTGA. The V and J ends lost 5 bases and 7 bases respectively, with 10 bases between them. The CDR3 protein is CASSRDGHTQYF. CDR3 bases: TGTGCCAGCAGCCGGGATGGACATACGCAGTATTTT.

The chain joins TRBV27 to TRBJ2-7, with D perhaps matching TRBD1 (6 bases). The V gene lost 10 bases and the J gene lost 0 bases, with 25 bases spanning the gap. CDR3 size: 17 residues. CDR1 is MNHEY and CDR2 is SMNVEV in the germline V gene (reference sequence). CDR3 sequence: CAISDRKTGKPSYEQYF. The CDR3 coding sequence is TGTGCCATCAGCGACCGTAAAACAGGGAAACCCTCCTACGAGCAGTACTTC.

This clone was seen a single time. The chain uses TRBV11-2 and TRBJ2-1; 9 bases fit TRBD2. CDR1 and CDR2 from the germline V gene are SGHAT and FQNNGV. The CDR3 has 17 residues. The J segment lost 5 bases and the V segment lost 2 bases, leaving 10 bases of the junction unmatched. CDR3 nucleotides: TGTGCCAGCAGCTTACTCCCTGCGGGAGGGGGGAACAATGAGCAGTTCTTC. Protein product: CASSLLPAGGGNNEQFF.

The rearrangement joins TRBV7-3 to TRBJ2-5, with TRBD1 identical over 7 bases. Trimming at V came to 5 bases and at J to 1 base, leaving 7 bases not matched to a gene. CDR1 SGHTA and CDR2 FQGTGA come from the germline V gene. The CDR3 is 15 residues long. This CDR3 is CASSNLTGIQETQYF. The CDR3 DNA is TGTGCCAGCAGCAACCTGACAGGGATCCAAGAGACCCAGTACTTC. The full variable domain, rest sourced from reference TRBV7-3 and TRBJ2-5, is GAGVSQTPSNKVTEKGKYVELRCDPISGHTALYWYRQSLGQGPEFLIYFQGTGAADDSGLPNDRFFAVRPEGSVSTLKIQRTERGDSAVYLCASSNLTGIQETQYFGPGTRLLVL.

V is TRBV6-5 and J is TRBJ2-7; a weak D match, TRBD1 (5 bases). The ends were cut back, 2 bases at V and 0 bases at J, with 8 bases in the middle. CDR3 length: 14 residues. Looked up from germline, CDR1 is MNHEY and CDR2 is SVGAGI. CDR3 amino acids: CASSYGGHSYEQYF. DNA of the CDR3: TGTGCCAGCAGTTACGGCGGACACTCCTACGAGCAGTACTTC.

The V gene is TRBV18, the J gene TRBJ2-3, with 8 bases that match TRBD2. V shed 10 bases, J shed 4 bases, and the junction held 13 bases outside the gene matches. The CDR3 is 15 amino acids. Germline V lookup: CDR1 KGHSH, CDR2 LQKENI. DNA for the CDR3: TGTGCCACACAATCGCCAGCGGGAGCTTCAGATACGCAGTATTTT. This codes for CATQSPAGASDTQYF.